This T cell receptor (beta chain) derives from a study of cytomegalovirus exposure and HLA in healthy donors. Study-level information: A prior analysis found 90 million to 120 million unique TCR beta sequences from approximately 190 million T cells. General study results and limits: Overall, roughly 160 TCR beta chains were annotated as cytomegalovirus-associated. Among donors in an Asian-associated ancestry cluster, a later analysis reportedly found fewer N-insertions than the roughly 650-donor mean. Reportedly, TCR beta sequences accurately predicted HLA-A and HLA-B alleles in most subjects.

PCR involved 60 Vbeta and 13 Jbeta primers. Assay: immunoSEQ multiplex PCR; the TCRdb copy retains only in-frame clones and omits some. The table includes approximately 220,000 clones, 80% to 85% detected once. To note about this clone: What it recognizes is unknown.

The CDR3 is made up of 19 amino acids. Germline CDR1 and CDR2: MDHEN and SYDVKM. The V gene lost 6 bases and the J gene lost 0 bases, with 25 bases spanning the gap. Sequenced sample: PBMCs. This receptor was identified in a boy between 2 and 10 years old in good health and CMV-seronegative. The chain has TRBV28 and TRBJ2-3; D call uncertain. Here the CDR3 DNA reads TGTGCCAGCAGCTATAAGATCCCTCCGGCGGAACCTAGCACAGATACGCAGTATTTT. Translated, it gives CASSYKIPPAEPSTDTQYF.